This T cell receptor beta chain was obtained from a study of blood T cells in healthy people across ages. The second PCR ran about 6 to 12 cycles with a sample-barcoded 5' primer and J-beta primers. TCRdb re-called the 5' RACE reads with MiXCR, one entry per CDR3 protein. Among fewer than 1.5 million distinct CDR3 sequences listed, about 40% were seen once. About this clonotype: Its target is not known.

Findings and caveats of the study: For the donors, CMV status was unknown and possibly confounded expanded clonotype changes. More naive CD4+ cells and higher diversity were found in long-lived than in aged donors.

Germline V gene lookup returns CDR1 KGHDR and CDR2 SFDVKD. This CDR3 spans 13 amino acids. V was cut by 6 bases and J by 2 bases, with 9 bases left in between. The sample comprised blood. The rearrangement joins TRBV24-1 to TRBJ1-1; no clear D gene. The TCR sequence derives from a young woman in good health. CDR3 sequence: CATSPTDNTEAFF. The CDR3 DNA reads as TGTGCCACCAGTCCCACAGACAACACTGAAGCTTTCTTT.